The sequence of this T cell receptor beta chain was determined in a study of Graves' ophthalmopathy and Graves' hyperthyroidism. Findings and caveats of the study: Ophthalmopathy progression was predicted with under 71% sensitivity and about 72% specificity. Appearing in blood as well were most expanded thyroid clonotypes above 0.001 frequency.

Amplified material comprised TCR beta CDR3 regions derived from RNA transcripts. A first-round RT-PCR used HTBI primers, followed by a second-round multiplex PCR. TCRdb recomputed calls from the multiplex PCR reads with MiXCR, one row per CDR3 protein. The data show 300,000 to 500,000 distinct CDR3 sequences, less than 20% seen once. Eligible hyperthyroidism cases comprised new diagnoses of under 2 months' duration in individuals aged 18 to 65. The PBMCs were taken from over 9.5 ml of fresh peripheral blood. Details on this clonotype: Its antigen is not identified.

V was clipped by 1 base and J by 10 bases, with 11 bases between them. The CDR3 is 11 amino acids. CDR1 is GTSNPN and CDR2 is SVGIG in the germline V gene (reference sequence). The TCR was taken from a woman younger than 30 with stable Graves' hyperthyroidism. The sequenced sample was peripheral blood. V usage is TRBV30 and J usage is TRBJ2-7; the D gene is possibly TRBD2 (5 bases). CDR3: CAWSGASTQYF. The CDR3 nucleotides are TGTGCCTGGAGTGGCGCTAGCACACAGTACTTC.